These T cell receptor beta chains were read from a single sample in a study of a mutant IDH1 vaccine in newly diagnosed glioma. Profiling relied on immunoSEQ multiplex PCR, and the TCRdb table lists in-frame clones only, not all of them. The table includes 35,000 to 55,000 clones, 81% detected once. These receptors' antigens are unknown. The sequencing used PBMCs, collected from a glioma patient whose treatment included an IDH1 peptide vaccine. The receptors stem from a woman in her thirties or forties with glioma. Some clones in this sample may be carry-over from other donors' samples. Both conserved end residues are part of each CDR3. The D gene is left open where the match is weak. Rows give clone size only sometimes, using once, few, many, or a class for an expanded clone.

CDR3 protein: CASSSSGANVLTF
CDR3 DNA: TGTGCCAGTAGCAGCTCTGGGGCCAACGTCCTGACTTTC
V gene: TRBV19
J gene: TRBJ2-6
D gene: NA
clone size: NA

CDR3 protein: CASSQDLGTAYQPQHF
CDR3 DNA: TGTGCCAGCAGCCAAGATCTCGGGACAGCTTATCAGCCCCAGCATTTT
V gene: TRBV4-2
J gene: TRBJ1-5
D gene: TRBD1
clone size: NA

CDR3 protein: CASSPATDEKLFF
CDR3 DNA: TGTGCCAGCAGCCCCGCCACGGATGAAAAACTGTTTTTT
V gene: TRBV9
J gene: TRBJ1-4
D gene: NA
clone size: once

CDR3 protein: CSARGGRGTVSYEQYF
CDR3 DNA: TGCAGCGCCAGAGGGGGGCGTGGGACCGTGAGCTACGAGCAGTACTTC
V gene: TRBV29-1
J gene: TRBJ2-7
D gene: NA
clone size: NA

CDR3 protein: CASSSRQGWSTEAFF
CDR3 DNA: TGTGCCAGCAGCTCACGACAGGGTTGGAGCACTGAAGCTTTCTTT
V gene: TRBV13
J gene: TRBJ1-1
D gene: TRBD1
clone size: NA

CDR3 protein: CASSENRGLADTQYF
CDR3 DNA: TGTGCCAGCAGCGAAAACAGGGGCTTGGCAGATACGCAGTATTTT
V gene: TRBV7-9
J gene: TRBJ2-3
D gene: TRBD1
clone size: NA

CDR3 protein: CASSLHGRAGNEQFF
CDR3 DNA: TGTGCCAGCAGCTTGCATGGCCGGGCGGGCAATGAGCAGTTCTTC
V gene: TRBV5-4
J gene: TRBJ2-1
D gene: NA
clone size: NA

CDR3 protein: CASGFTAGVETQYF
CDR3 DNA: TGTGCTAGTGGTTTTACGGCGGGAGTTGAGACCCAGTACTTC
V gene: TRBV12-5
J gene: TRBJ2-5
D gene: TRBD2
clone size: NA

CDR3 protein: CASSSSSDRALYAGANVLTF
CDR3 DNA: TGTGCCAGCAGCTCCTCCTCCGACAGGGCTTTATATGCTGGGGCCAACGTCCTGACTTTC
V gene: TRBV7-6
J gene: TRBJ2-6
D gene: TRBD1
clone size: NA

CDR3 protein: CASSEGAIGTEAFF
CDR3 DNA: TGCGCCAGCTCTGAGGGGGCGATAGGGACTGAAGCTTTCTTT
V gene: TRBV5-1
J gene: TRBJ1-1
D gene: TRBD1
clone size: NA

CDR3 protein: CASSYNGPSSLYEQYF
CDR3 DNA: TGTGCCAGCAGTTACAATGGACCTTCCTCTCTCTACGAGCAGTACTTC
V gene: TRBV6-5
J gene: TRBJ2-7
D gene: NA
clone size: NA

CDR3 protein: CSVEWDTPYEQYF
CDR3 DNA: TGCAGCGTTGAATGGGACACCCCCTACGAGCAGTACTTC
V gene: TRBV29-1
J gene: TRBJ2-7
D gene: NA
clone size: NA

CDR3 protein: CASSGDSRRTGANVLTF
CDR3 DNA: TGTGCCAGTAGTGGGGACAGCCGACGAACTGGGGCCAACGTCCTGACTTTC
V gene: TRBV19
J gene: TRBJ2-6
D gene: TRBD1
clone size: few

CDR3 protein: CASSDSTRNEQFF
CDR3 DNA: TGTGCCAGCAGTGACTCCACGCGAAATGAGCAGTTCTTC
V gene: TRBV6-4
J gene: TRBJ2-1
D gene: NA
clone size: NA

CDR3 protein: CASSPVGLAGAGELFF
CDR3 DNA: TGTGCCAGCAGTCCCGTCGGACTAGCGGGAGCCGGGGAGCTGTTTTTT
V gene: TRBV28
J gene: TRBJ2-2
D gene: TRBD2
clone size: NA

CDR3 protein: CASSERGMGWINEKLFF
CDR3 DNA: TGTGCCAGCAGTGAACGGGGTATGGGGTGGATTAATGAAAAACTGTTTTTT
V gene: TRBV25-1
J gene: TRBJ1-4
D gene: NA
clone size: NA

CDR3 protein: CASSLGGQGNGYTF
CDR3 DNA: TGCGCCAGCAGCTTGGGGGGACAGGGGAACGGCTACACCTTC
V gene: TRBV5-1
J gene: TRBJ1-2
D gene: TRBD1
clone size: NA

CDR3 protein: CSVGEGGGEQYF
CDR3 DNA: TGCAGCGTTGGTGAAGGGGGGGGCGAGCAGTACTTC
V gene: TRBV29-1
J gene: TRBJ2-7
D gene: NA
clone size: NA

CDR3 protein: CASSTAVEQFF
CDR3 DNA: TGTGCCAGTAGTACGGCAGTTGAGCAGTTCTTC
V gene: TRBV19
J gene: TRBJ2-1
D gene: NA
clone size: NA

CDR3 protein: CASSIHNGQGGELFF
CDR3 DNA: TGTGCCAGCAGTATTCACAATGGACAGGGTGGGGAGCTGTTTTTT
V gene: TRBV28
J gene: TRBJ2-2
D gene: TRBD1
clone size: few

CDR3 protein: CASSAGGIPLRETQYF
CDR3 DNA: TGTGCCAGCAGCGCGGGGGGAATTCCCCTAAGGGAGACCCAGTACTTC
V gene: TRBV9
J gene: TRBJ2-5
D gene: TRBD2
clone size: NA

CDR3 protein: CSVEQGQGGGYTF
CDR3 DNA: TGCAGCGTTGAACAAGGACAGGGGGGAGGCTACACCTTC
V gene: TRBV29-1
J gene: TRBJ1-2
D gene: TRBD1
clone size: once

CDR3 protein: CASSIKDTGELFF
CDR3 DNA: TGTGCCAGTAGTATAAAGGACACCGGGGAGCTGTTTTTT
V gene: TRBV19
J gene: TRBJ2-2
D gene: NA
clone size: NA

CDR3 protein: CASSFGTGKKETQYF
CDR3 DNA: TGTGCCAGCAGCTTTGGGACAGGCAAAAAAGAGACCCAGTACTTC
V gene: TRBV7-2
J gene: TRBJ2-5
D gene: TRBD1
clone size: NA

CDR3 protein: CASSLLVQQMNTEAFF
CDR3 DNA: TGTGCCAGCAGTTTATTAGTTCAGCAAATGAACACTGAAGCTTTCTTT
V gene: TRBV28
J gene: TRBJ1-1
D gene: NA
clone size: NA

CDR3 protein: CASSPGTGYGGYTF
CDR3 DNA: TGCGCCAGCAGCCCCGGGACAGGGTACGGTGGCTACACCTTC
V gene: TRBV5-1
J gene: TRBJ1-2
D gene: TRBD1
clone size: NA

CDR3 protein: CASSLTGGLYEQYF
CDR3 DNA: TGTGCCAGCAGCCTGACAGGGGGCTTATACGAGCAGTACTTC
V gene: TRBV6-1
J gene: TRBJ2-7
D gene: TRBD1
clone size: NA

CDR3 protein: CASSSQGANSPLHF
CDR3 DNA: TGTGCCAGCAGCTCACAGGGGGCTAATTCACCCCTCCACTTT
V gene: TRBV7-9
J gene: TRBJ1-6
D gene: TRBD1
clone size: NA

CDR3 protein: CASSHSTTGISTEAFF
CDR3 DNA: TGTGCCAGCTCCCATTCGACGACAGGGATTAGCACTGAAGCTTTCTTT
V gene: TRBV18
J gene: TRBJ1-1
D gene: TRBD1
clone size: NA

CDR3 protein: CASSEALTQFF
CDR3 DNA: TGTGCCAGCAGTGAAGCGCTAACGCAGTTCTTC
V gene: TRBV2
J gene: TRBJ2-1
D gene: NA
clone size: NA

CDR3 protein: CASSFDSSYEQYF
CDR3 DNA: TGTGCCAGCAGCTTTGACAGTTCCTACGAGCAGTACTTC
V gene: TRBV7-9
J gene: TRBJ2-7
D gene: NA
clone size: NA

CDR3 protein: CASRTGGRQGLGYTF
CDR3 DNA: TGTGCCAGCCGAACCGGGGGTAGACAGGGACTAGGCTACACCTTC
V gene: TRBV2
J gene: TRBJ1-2
D gene: TRBD1
clone size: NA

CDR3 protein: CASSFQGAGELFF
CDR3 DNA: TGTGCCAGCAGCTTCCAGGGGGCCGGGGAGCTGTTTTTT
V gene: TRBV5-4
J gene: TRBJ2-2
D gene: TRBD1
clone size: NA

CDR3 protein: CASISQWHTEAFF
CDR3 DNA: TGTGCCAGCATTTCACAGTGGCACACTGAAGCTTTCTTT
V gene: TRBV6-5
J gene: TRBJ1-1
D gene: NA
clone size: NA

CDR3 protein: CASSLRSANQPQHF
CDR3 DNA: TGTGCCAGCAGCTTGAGAAGTGCAAATCAGCCCCAGCATTTT
V gene: TRBV5-5
J gene: TRBJ1-5
D gene: NA
clone size: NA

CDR3 protein: CASSVQPGGAYEQYF
CDR3 DNA: TGTGCCAGCAGCGTACAACCGGGGGGGGCCTACGAGCAGTACTTC
V gene: TRBV7-2
J gene: TRBJ2-7
D gene: TRBD2
clone size: NA

CDR3 protein: CTSSQARTRRDLVTYNEQFF
CDR3 DNA: TGCACCAGCAGCCAAGCGAGGACGCGACGTGACCTGGTAACCTACAATGAGCAGTTCTTC
V gene: TRBV1
J gene: TRBJ2-1
D gene: NA
clone size: NA

CDR3 protein: CASSFGQQGPSTDTQYF
CDR3 DNA: TGCGCCAGCAGCTTTGGCCAGCAGGGACCTAGCACAGATACGCAGTATTTT
V gene: TRBV5-1
J gene: TRBJ2-3
D gene: NA
clone size: NA

CDR3 protein: CASSTLRGTTEAFF
CDR3 DNA: TGTGCCAGCAGCACACTCAGGGGTACCACTGAAGCTTTCTTT
V gene: TRBV11-2
J gene: TRBJ1-1
D gene: NA
clone size: NA

CDR3 protein: CASSLGTGGNIQYF
CDR3 DNA: TGTGCCAGCAGCTTAGGGACAGGAGGAAACATTCAGTACTTC
V gene: TRBV9
J gene: TRBJ2-4
D gene: TRBD1
clone size: NA

CDR3 protein: CASSSVAGVSEQYF
CDR3 DNA: TGTGCCAGCAGTTCCGTAGCGGGAGTAAGCGAGCAGTACTTC
V gene: TRBV6-6
J gene: TRBJ2-7
D gene: TRBD2
clone size: NA

CDR3 protein: CASSPGTARSTNQPQHF
CDR3 DNA: TGTGCCAGCAGCCCCGGGACAGCCCGCAGCACCAATCAGCCCCAGCATTTT
V gene: TRBV5-5
J gene: TRBJ1-5
D gene: TRBD1
clone size: few

CDR3 protein: CASSIPGNSNQPQHF
CDR3 DNA: TGTGCCAGTAGTATACCTGGTAATAGCAATCAGCCCCAGCATTTT
V gene: TRBV19
J gene: TRBJ1-5
D gene: NA
clone size: NA

CDR3 protein: CASSVTQGSGNTIYF
CDR3 DNA: TGTGCCAGCAGCGTAACACAGGGTTCTGGAAACACCATATATTTT
V gene: TRBV9
J gene: TRBJ1-3
D gene: NA
clone size: NA

CDR3 protein: CASSFTDNEQFF
CDR3 DNA: TGTGCCAGCAGCTTTACCGACAATGAGCAGTTCTTC
V gene: TRBV5-5
J gene: TRBJ2-1
D gene: NA
clone size: NA

CDR3 protein: CASSLGPLAPYEQYF
CDR3 DNA: TGTGCCAGCAGCTTGGGTCCGTTAGCCCCCTACGAGCAGTACTTC
V gene: TRBV5-5
J gene: TRBJ2-7
D gene: NA
clone size: NA

CDR3 protein: CASSFTSGETQYF
CDR3 DNA: TGTGCCAGCAGCTTTACCTCGGGAGAGACCCAGTACTTC
V gene: TRBV5-6
J gene: TRBJ2-5
D gene: NA
clone size: NA

CDR3 protein: CASSWGPSYEQYF
CDR3 DNA: TGTGCCAGCAGCTGGGGACCGAGCTACGAGCAGTACTTC
V gene: TRBV11-2
J gene: TRBJ2-7
D gene: NA
clone size: NA

CDR3 protein: CASSSLGPSMETQYF
CDR3 DNA: TGTGCCAGCAGTTCGTTGGGCCCATCGATGGAGACCCAGTACTTC
V gene: TRBV28
J gene: TRBJ2-5
D gene: NA
clone size: NA

CDR3 protein: CASRDPRAPTDTQYF
CDR3 DNA: TGTGCCAGCAGGGACCCTAGGGCCCCCACAGATACGCAGTATTTT
V gene: TRBV25-1
J gene: TRBJ2-3
D gene: NA
clone size: once

CDR3 protein: CAISGQGNSPLHF
CDR3 DNA: TGTGCCATCAGTGGACAGGGGAACTCACCCCTCCACTTT
V gene: TRBV10-3
J gene: TRBJ1-6
D gene: TRBD1
clone size: NA

CDR3 protein: CASSSNHPVTLYEQYF
CDR3 DNA: TGCGCCAGCAGTTCTAACCACCCGGTCACCCTCTACGAGCAGTACTTC
V gene: TRBV4-1
J gene: TRBJ2-7
D gene: NA
clone size: few

CDR3 protein: CSAGREYEQYF
CDR3 DNA: TGCAGTGCGGGGAGGGAGTACGAGCAGTACTTC
V gene: TRBV20-1
J gene: TRBJ2-7
D gene: TRBD2
clone size: NA

CDR3 protein: CASSDRQVLTGGYTF
CDR3 DNA: TGTGCCAGCAGTGACCGGCAGGTCCTCACGGGAGGCTACACCTTC
V gene: TRBV2
J gene: TRBJ1-2
D gene: NA
clone size: NA

CDR3 protein: CASSSRQGANYGYTF
CDR3 DNA: TGTGCCAGCAGCTCCAGACAGGGAGCTAACTATGGCTACACCTTC
V gene: TRBV7-8
J gene: TRBJ1-2
D gene: TRBD1
clone size: NA

CDR3 protein: CASSPNRVGNTIYF
CDR3 DNA: TGTGCCAGCAGTCCGAACAGGGTGGGAAACACCATATATTTT
V gene: TRBV14
J gene: TRBJ1-3
D gene: NA
clone size: NA

CDR3 protein: CASSRDSRGAQYF
CDR3 DNA: TGTGCCAGCAGCCGGGACTCGAGAGGGGCCCAGTACTTC
V gene: TRBV11-3
J gene: TRBJ2-5
D gene: NA
clone size: NA

CDR3 protein: CATSRSDRGETQYF
CDR3 DNA: TGTGCCACCAGCAGATCCGACAGGGGAGAGACCCAGTACTTC
V gene: TRBV15
J gene: TRBJ2-5
D gene: TRBD1
clone size: NA

CDR3 protein: CSVLDGSGLNF
CDR3 DNA: TGCAGCGTACTTGACGGATCCGGACTAAATTTT
V gene: TRBV29-1
J gene: TRBJ1-5
D gene: NA
clone size: few